This T cell receptor beta chain was retrieved from a study of cytomegalovirus exposure and HLA in healthy donors. Only in-frame clones appear in the TCRdb table, and some are missing; sequencing was by immunoSEQ multiplex PCR. The table records hundreds of thousands of clones, around four fifths of them present only once. The V end was cut by 0 bases, the J end by 3 bases, with 11 bases between. Germline CDR1 is SNHLY and CDR2 is FYNNEI. The CDR3 is 15 residues long. Study results and limitations: Most TCR sequences were seen very rarely across donors, but some public TCRs occurred in many. Some TCR beta chains (roughly 160 of them) were listed as cytomegalovirus-associated. Three chains tied to CMV proved CMV antigen-specific in vitro.

In its sample, this clone was seen a few times. Its specificity is not known. This TCR was recovered from a woman aged 18-29 years in good health and CMV-seronegative. This chain links TRBV2 with TRBJ1-2; D unclear. The sequenced sample consisted of PBMCs. CDR3 amino acids: CASSEASSGHYGYTF. The CDR3 DNA reads TGTGCCAGCAGTGAAGCGAGTTCTGGTCACTATGGCTACACCTTC.